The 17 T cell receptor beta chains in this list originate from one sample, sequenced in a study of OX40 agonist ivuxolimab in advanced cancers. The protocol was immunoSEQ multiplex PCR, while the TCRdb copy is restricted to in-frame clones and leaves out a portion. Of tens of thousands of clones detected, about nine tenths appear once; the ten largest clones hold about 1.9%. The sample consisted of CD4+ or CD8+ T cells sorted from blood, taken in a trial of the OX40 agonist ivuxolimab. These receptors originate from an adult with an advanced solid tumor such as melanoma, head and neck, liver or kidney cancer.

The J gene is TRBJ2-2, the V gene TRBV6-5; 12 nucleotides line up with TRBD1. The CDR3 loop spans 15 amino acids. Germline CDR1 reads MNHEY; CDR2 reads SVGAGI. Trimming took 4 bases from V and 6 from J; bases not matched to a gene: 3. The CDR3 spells CASSWDRGRSGELFF. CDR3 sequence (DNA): TGTGCCAGCAGTTGGGACAGGGGGCGGTCCGGGGAGCTGTTTTTT.

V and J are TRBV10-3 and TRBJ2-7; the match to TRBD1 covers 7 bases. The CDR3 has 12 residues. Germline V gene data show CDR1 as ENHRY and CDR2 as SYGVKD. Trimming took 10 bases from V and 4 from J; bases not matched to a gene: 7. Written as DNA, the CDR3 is TGTGCCACCCAGCCGACAGGGTACGAGCAGTACTTC. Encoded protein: CATQPTGYEQYF.

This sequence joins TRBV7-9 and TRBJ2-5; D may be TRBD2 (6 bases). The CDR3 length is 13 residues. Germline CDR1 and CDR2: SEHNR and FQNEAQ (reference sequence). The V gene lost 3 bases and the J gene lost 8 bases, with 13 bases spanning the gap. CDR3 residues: CASSFPEGGTQYF. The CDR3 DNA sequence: TGTGCCAGCAGCTTTCCGGAGGGCGGAACCCAGTACTTC.

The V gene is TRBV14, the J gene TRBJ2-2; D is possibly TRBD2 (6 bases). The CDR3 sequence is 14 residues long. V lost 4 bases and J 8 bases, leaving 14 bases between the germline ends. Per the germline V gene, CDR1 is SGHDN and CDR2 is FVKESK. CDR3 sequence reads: CASSLRLDRGELFF. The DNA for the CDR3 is TGTGCCAGCAGCCTTAGACTAGACCGAGGGGAGCTGTTTTTT.

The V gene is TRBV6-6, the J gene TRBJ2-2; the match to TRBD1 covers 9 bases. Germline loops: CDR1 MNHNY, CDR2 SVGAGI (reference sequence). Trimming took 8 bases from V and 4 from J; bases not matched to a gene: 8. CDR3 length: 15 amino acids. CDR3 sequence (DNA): TGTGCCAGCGGGGTGGACAGGGGTAGCACCGGGGAGCTGTTTTTT. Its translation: CASGVDRGSTGELFF.

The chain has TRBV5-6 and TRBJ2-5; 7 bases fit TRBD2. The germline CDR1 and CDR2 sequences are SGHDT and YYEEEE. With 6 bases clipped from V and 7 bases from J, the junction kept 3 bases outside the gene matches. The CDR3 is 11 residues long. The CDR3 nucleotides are TGTGCCAGCAAGCGGGAAGCGACCCAGTACTTC. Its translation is CASKREATQYF.

For the CDR3, the DNA is TGTGCCATTTCGGGGGACCCGGGACAGGCGAACAATCAGCCCCAGCATTTT. Amino acid sequence: CAISGDPGQANNQPQHF. The chain carries TRBV19 and TRBJ1-5, with 8 positions matching TRBD1. The germline CDR1 and CDR2 sequences are LNHDA and SQIVND (reference sequence). The CDR3 is made up of 17 amino acids. Trimming cost V 10 bases and J 3 bases; bases outside gene matches: 17.

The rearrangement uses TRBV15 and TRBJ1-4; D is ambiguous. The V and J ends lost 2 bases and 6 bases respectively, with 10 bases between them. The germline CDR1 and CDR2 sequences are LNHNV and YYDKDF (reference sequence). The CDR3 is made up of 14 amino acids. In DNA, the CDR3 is TGTGCCACCAGCAGATTTGGCCCAGATGAAAAACTGTTTTTT. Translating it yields CATSRFGPDEKLFF.

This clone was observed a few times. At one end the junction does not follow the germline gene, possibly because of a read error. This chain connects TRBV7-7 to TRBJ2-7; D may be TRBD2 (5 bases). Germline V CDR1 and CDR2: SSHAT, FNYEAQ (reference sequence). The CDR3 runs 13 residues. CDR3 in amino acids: CASSLDSTGEQYF. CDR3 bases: TGTGCTAGCAGCTTGGACTCTACCGGCGAGCAGTACTTC.

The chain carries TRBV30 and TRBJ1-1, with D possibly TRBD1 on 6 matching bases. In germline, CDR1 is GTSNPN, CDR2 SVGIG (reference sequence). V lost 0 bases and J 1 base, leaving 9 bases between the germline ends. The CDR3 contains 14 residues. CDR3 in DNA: TGTGCCTGGAGTGTCCTGGGACAGAACACTGAAGCTTTCTTT. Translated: CAWSVLGQNTEAFF.

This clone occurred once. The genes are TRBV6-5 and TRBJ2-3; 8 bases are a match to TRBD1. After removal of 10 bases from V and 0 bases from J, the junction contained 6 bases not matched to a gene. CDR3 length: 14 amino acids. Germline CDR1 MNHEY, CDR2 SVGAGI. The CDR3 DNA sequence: TGTGCCACCAAGACAGGGGTTAGCACAGATACGCAGTATTTT. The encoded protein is CATKTGVSTDTQYF.

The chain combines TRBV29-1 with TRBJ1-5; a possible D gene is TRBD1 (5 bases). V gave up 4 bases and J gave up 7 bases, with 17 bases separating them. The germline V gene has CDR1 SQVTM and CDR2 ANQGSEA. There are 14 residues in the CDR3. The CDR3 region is CSVGGPGRDQPQHF. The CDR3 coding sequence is TGCAGCGTTGGGGGCCCTGGGCGGGACCAGCCCCAGCATTTT.

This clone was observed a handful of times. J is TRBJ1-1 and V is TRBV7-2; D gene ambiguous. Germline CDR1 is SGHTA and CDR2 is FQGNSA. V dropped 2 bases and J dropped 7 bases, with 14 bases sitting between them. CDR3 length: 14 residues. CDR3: CASSLSGRNGEAFF. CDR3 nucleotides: TGTGCCAGCAGCTTAAGCGGACGAAACGGTGAAGCTTTCTTT.

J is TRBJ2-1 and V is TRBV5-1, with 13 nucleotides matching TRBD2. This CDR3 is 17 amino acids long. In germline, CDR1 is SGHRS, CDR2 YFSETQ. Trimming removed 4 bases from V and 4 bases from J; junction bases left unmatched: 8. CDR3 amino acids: CASSPFPLAGGYNEQFF. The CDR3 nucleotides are TGCGCCAGCAGCCCCTTCCCACTAGCGGGAGGGTACAATGAGCAGTTCTTC.

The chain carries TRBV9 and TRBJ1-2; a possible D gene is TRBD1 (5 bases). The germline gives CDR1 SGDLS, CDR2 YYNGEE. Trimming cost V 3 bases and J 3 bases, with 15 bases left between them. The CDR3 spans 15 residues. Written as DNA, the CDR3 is TGTGCCAGCAGCGGAAGACGGGGGACGGACTATGGCTACACCTTC. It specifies CASSGRRGTDYGYTF.

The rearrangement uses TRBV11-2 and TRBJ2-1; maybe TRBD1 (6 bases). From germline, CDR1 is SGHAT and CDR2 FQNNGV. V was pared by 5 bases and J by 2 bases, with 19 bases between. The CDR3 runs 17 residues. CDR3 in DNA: TGTGCCAGCAGCGCGGCGGGTCTGCGGACAGCCTACAATGAGCAGTTCTTC. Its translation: CASSAAGLRTAYNEQFF.

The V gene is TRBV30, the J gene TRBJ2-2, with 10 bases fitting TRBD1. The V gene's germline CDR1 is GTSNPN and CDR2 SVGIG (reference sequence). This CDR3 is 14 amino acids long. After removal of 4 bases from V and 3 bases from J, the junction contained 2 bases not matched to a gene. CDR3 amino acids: CAWTGTGDTGELFF. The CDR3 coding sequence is TGTGCCTGGACCGGGACAGGGGACACCGGGGAGCTGTTTTTT.